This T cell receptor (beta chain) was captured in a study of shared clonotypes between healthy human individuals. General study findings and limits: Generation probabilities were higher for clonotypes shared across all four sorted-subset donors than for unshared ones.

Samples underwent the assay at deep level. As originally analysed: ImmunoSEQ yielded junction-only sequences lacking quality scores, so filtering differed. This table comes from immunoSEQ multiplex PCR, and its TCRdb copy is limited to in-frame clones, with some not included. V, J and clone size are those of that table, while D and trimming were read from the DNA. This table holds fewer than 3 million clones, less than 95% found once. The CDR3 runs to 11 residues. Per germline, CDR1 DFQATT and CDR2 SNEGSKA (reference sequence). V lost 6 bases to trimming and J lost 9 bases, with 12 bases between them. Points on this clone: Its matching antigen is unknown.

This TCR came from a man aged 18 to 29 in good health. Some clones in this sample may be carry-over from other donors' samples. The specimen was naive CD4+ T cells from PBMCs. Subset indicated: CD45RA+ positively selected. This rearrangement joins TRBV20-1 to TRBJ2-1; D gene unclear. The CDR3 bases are TGCAGTGCAGTGGGTAGGAGTGAGCAGTTCTTC. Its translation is CSAVGRSEQFF.